This T cell receptor beta chain was identified during a study of response to subunit inactivated influenza vaccine. The study, taken as a whole, reports: The authors put forward the suggestion that each seasonal influenza vaccination may bring in only a limited number of new T cells.

TCRdb reprocessed the RT-PCR reads with MiXCR, giving one entry per CDR3 protein. The sample holds about 700,000 distinct CDR3 sequences, about 15% seen once. Many counts were recorded for this clonotype. Antigen specificity is unknown. CDR1 is SGHTA and CDR2 is FQGNSA in the germline V gene. This CDR3 has 13 residues. With 1 base removed from V and 9 bases from J, the gap between germline ends came to 10 bases. This chain links TRBV7-2 with TRBJ1-5; the D is unclear. The source was PBMCs from blood, collected less than 15 days before vaccination. The sequence came from a man aged 50 to 60 who received an inactivated influenza vaccine. The CDR3 loop reads CASSLVDGRPQHF. In DNA form, the CDR3 reads TGTGCCAGCAGCTTAGTAGACGGTAGGCCCCAGCATTTT.